This entry describes one T cell receptor (beta chain). TCRdb ran MiXCR on the 5' RACE reads and lists one entry per CDR3 protein. Of fewer than 70,000 distinct CDR3 sequences listed, roughly 10% are singletons. V lost 0 bases to trimming and J lost 7 bases; unmatched junction nucleotides: 6. The V gene's germline CDR1 is SGDLS and CDR2 YYNGEE. The CDR3 has 14 residues. As to time point: longitudinal time-point 2. This sample was included in a study of neurological immune-mediated disorders. This sequence joins TRBV9 and TRBJ1-2; 7 nucleotides match TRBD1. Input material: PBMCs. The receptor was isolated from a man aged 30 to 39 in good health. CDR3 DNA sequence: TGTGCCAGCAGCGTAGCCTCGACAGGGCTTGGCTACACCTTC. This codes for CASSVASTGLGYTF.